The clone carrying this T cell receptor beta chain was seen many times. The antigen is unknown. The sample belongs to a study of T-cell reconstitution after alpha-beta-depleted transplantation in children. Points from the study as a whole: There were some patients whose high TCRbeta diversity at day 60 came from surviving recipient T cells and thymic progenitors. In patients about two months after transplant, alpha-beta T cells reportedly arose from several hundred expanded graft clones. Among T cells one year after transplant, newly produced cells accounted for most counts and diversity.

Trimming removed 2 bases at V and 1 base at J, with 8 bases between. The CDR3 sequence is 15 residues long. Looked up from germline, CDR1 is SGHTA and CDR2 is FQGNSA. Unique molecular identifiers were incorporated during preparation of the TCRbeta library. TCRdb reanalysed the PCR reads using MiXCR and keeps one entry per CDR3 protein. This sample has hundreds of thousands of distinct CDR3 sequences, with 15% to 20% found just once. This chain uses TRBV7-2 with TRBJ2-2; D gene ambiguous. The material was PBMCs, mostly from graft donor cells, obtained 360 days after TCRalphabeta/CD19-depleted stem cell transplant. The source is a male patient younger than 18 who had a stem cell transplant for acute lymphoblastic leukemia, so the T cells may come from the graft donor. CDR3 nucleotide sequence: TGTGCCAGCAGCTTACTGGCGGTGAACACCGGGGAGCTGTTTTTT. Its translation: CASSLLAVNTGELFF.